These T cell receptor beta chains were read from a single sample in a study of cytomegalovirus exposure and HLA in healthy donors. Using immunoSEQ multiplex PCR, the repertoire was profiled, and TCRdb retains in-frame clones only, with some absent. The data contain about 120,000 clones, around 78% of them singletons. The sample was PBMCs. All receptors derive from a man aged 18 to 29 in good health and CMV-seropositive. Each CDR3 is given with its conserved first and last residue. A D gene is named only where the DNA matches it firmly. The size entry is marked missing in some rows and otherwise reads once, few, many or a size class.

DNA | CDR3 | V | D | size | J
TGTGCCAGCAGTTTCACCCTCCGGACAGGGCTCTCGGCAGATACGCAGTATTTT | CASSFTLRTGLSADTQYF | TRBV28 | TRBD1 | . | TRBJ2-3
TGTGCCAGCAGCTTAATCCAGGGATGGGAGACCCAGTACTTC | CASSLIQGWETQYF | TRBV7-3 | . | . | TRBJ2-5
TGTGCCAGCAGCTTAACAGGGACTGGAAACACCATATATTTT | CASSLTGTGNTIYF | TRBV7-9 | . | . | TRBJ1-3
TGTGCCATCAACGAGGGGGGGGAGGGGGACGAGCAGTACTTC | CAINEGGEGDEQYF | TRBV10-3 | . | few | TRBJ2-7
TGTGCCAGCAGCTTACGGAGGGGAGGCGAAGCTTTCTTT | CASSLRRGGEAFF | TRBV7-3 | . | . | TRBJ1-1
TGTGCCAGCAGGGTCGACAGAGGCTCCTACAATGAGCAGTTCTTC | CASRVDRGSYNEQFF | TRBV2 | . | . | TRBJ2-1
TGTGCCAGCAGCCCAAGTTCATGGAGGAACACCGGGGAGCTGTTTTTT | CASSPSSWRNTGELFF | TRBV28 | . | . | TRBJ2-2
TGTGCCAGCAGCCTGGGGGGGGCAGGTGAGCAGTTCTTC | CASSLGGAGEQFF | TRBV9 | . | . | TRBJ2-1
TGTGCCAGCATAAGGGTTGGGGACAGTCTTGGAAAACTGTTTTTT | CASIRVGDSLGKLFF | TRBV5-6 | TRBD1 | . | TRBJ1-4
TGTGCCAGCAGGCCACCGGGGAGCTCCTACAATGAGCAGTTCTTC | CASRPPGSSYNEQFF | TRBV7-9 | . | . | TRBJ2-1
TGTGCCAGTAGTATGGGACAAGCCTACGAGCAGTACTTC | CASSMGQAYEQYF | TRBV19 | . | . | TRBJ2-7
TGTGCCAGCAGCCTAGGGGGGACAGGGGGGTACAATGAGCAGTTCTTC | CASSLGGTGGYNEQFF | TRBV11-2 | TRBD1 | . | TRBJ2-1
TGTGCCAGCAGTGCTAGCGGGGGGGCAGATACGCAGTATTTT | CASSASGGADTQYF | TRBV6-4 | TRBD2 | many | TRBJ2-3
TGTGCCTGGGGAACAGGGGCGGAGGGCTATGGCTACACCTTC | CAWGTGAEGYGYTF | TRBV30 | TRBD1 | . | TRBJ1-2
TGTGCCAGCAGCGCCGCCTATACTGGGGCCAACGTCCTGACTTTC | CASSAAYTGANVLTF | TRBV6-6 | . | . | TRBJ2-6
TGTGCCAGCTCACCCCCGGGAGGGGCTCTCTCCTACGAGCAGTACTTC | CASSPPGGALSYEQYF | TRBV18 | TRBD2 | . | TRBJ2-7
TGTGCCAGCAGCTTAGGGGGCCTGGACACTGAAGCTTTCTTT | CASSLGGLDTEAFF | TRBV7-9 | . | . | TRBJ1-1
TGCGCCAGCAGCCAAGTCGAGAGGGGGCGCCCCGGGGAGCTGTTTTTT | CASSQVERGRPGELFF | TRBV4-1 | TRBD1 | . | TRBJ2-2
TGTGCCAGCACCCAGGGAGCGGGGGGTGGAAATGAGCAGTTCTTC | CASTQGAGGGNEQFF | TRBV25-1 | TRBD2 | . | TRBJ2-1
TGTGCCAGTAAGGACAGGGGCACAGATACGCAGTATTTT | CASKDRGTDTQYF | TRBV19 | TRBD1 | . | TRBJ2-3
TGTGCCAGCAGCCCGTCAGAAGGGGCGCATGAGCAGTTCTTC | CASSPSEGAHEQFF | TRBV9 | . | . | TRBJ2-1
TGTGCCAGCAGCTCCCTTAGGCTAGCGGGGGAGGGGGAGCAGTACTTC | CASSSLRLAGEGEQYF | TRBV11-2 | TRBD2 | . | TRBJ2-7
TGTGCCAGCAGTGTAAAGGGACAGGGTATTACAGATACGCAGTATTTT | CASSVKGQGITDTQYF | TRBV28 | TRBD1 | . | TRBJ2-3
TGTGCCAGCAGTGGGGGACAGGTGAGGGAGAATGAGCAGTTCTTC | CASSGGQVRENEQFF | TRBV25-1 | TRBD1 | . | TRBJ2-1